This entry concerns a single T cell receptor (beta chain). Its antigen is undetermined. The source of the sample is a study of blood T cells in healthy people across ages. Study observations and caveats: Higher diversity, along with more naive CD4+ cells, distinguished long-lived donors from aged donors.

It was with a sample-barcoded 5' primer and a J-beta primer mix that a second PCR of about 7 to 12 cycles was run. TCRdb analysed the 5' RACE reads with MiXCR anew, one entry per CDR3 protein. This table has some 1.4 million distinct CDR3 sequences, 40% to 50% appearing once. The CDR3 is 15 amino acids. The germline CDR1 and CDR2 sequences are SGDLS and YYNGEE. Trimming removed 1 base at V and 0 bases at J, with 9 bases between. Every participating donor contributed approximately 10 milliliters of peripheral blood through a draw. The sequenced material came from blood. The rearrangement links TRBV9 to TRBJ2-3; D not certain. This clonotype was sampled from a woman aged 18 to 35 in good health. The CDR3 spells CASSVSSRSTDTQYF. The CDR3 coding sequence is TGTGCCAGCAGCGTAAGTTCCCGGAGCACAGATACGCAGTATTTT.